Each of the 22 T cell receptor beta chains below was sequenced from the same sample in a study of blood T cell repertoires in COVID-19. Assay used: immunoSEQ multiplex PCR; TCRdb lists only in-frame clones, some missing. The sample shows roughly 310,000 clones, approximately 91% of them seen only once. Sequencing was done on a sample of PBMCs or T cells enriched from blood (not recorded which). Receptors originate from a woman aged 40 to 50 who had recovered from COVID-19.

The rearrangement uses TRBV5-1 and TRBJ1-2; D is ambiguous. Germline assignment: CDR1 SGHRS and CDR2 YFSETQ. The V end lost 0 bases, the J end lost 8 bases, and 11 bases lay between the germline ends. This CDR3 contains 13 residues. The CDR3 region is CASSLVLAEGYTF. The CDR3 coding sequence is TGCGCCAGCAGCTTGGTCCTTGCCGAGGGCTACACCTTC.

This clone was seen a handful of times. This chain connects TRBV9 to TRBJ1-6, with D possibly being TRBD1 (5 bases). There are 17 residues in the CDR3. The V end lost 4 bases, the J end lost 5 bases, and 19 bases lay between the germline ends. The germline V gene encodes CDR1 SGDLS and CDR2 YYNGEE. The CDR3 nucleotides are TGTGCCAGCAGCAACCCAAGTGGGGGGGGAGATAATTCACCCCTCCACTTT. It specifies CASSNPSGGGDNSPLHF.

The V call is TRBV7-9, the J call TRBJ2-3; TRBD2 aligns across 9 bases. After removal of 2 bases from V and 4 bases from J, the junction contained 16 bases not matched to a gene. Germline loops: CDR1 SEHNR, CDR2 FQNEAQ (reference sequence). The CDR3 extends over 19 amino acids. The CDR3 spells CASSLILAGGPSSADTQYF. DNA for the CDR3: TGTGCCAGCAGCTTAATCTTGGCGGGAGGGCCTAGTTCTGCAGATACGCAGTATTTT.

V is TRBV10-3 and J is TRBJ1-5; no reliable D call. Looked up from germline, CDR1 is ENHRY and CDR2 is SYGVKD. This CDR3 region has 16 residues. The V and J ends lost 6 bases and 0 bases respectively, with 15 bases between them. The CDR3 region has the DNA TGTGCCATCAGGGCGGCGGGAGCTTATAGCAATCAGCCCCAGCATTTT. It translates to CAIRAAGAYSNQPQHF.

The chain combines TRBV5-1 with TRBJ1-3; D remains unclear. Trimming left V 0 bases short and J 0 bases short, with 7 bases between. The CDR3 covers 15 residues. From germline, CDR1 is SGHRS and CDR2 YFSETQ. CDR3 nucleotides: TGCGCCAGCAGCTTGGCAGGTTACTCTGGAAACACCATATATTTT. As protein: CASSLAGYSGNTIYF.

CDR3 DNA sequence: TGTGCCAGCAGCACCTCCGGGACTAGCGGGGCTACCTACGAGCAGTACTTC. Translating it yields CASSTSGTSGATYEQYF. V usage is TRBV27 and J usage is TRBJ2-7, with TRBD2 identical over 13 bases. The CDR3 is 17 residues long. CDR1 is MNHEY and CDR2 is SMNVEV in the germline V gene (reference sequence). V shed 6 bases, J shed 2 bases, and the junction held 10 bases outside the gene matches.

The chain is built from TRBV7-3 and TRBJ1-1; TRBD1 aligns across 10 bases. V shed 0 bases and J 3 bases; nucleotides not matched to a gene: 1. CDR3 length equals 15 residues. Germline V gene lookup returns CDR1 SGHTA and CDR2 FQGTGA. The CDR3 DNA reads as TGTGCCAGCAGCTTAACAGGACAGGGGGACACTGAAGCTTTCTTT. It translates to CASSLTGQGDTEAFF.

The rearrangement uses TRBV7-9 and TRBJ2-7, with 7 bases that match TRBD2. The length of the CDR3 is 12 residues. The germline V gene has CDR1 SEHNR and CDR2 FQNEAQ (reference sequence). After removal of 5 bases from V and 4 bases from J, the junction contained 2 bases not matched to a gene. This chain's CDR3 is CASSHSGYEQYF. The CDR3 bases are TGTGCCAGCAGCCATAGCGGGTACGAGCAGTACTTC.

This chain connects TRBV7-2 to TRBJ1-2, with 8 bases lining up with TRBD1. The CDR3 totals 15 residues. J lost 4 bases, V lost 4 bases, and 8 bases had no gene match. Germline V lookup: CDR1 SGHTA, CDR2 FQGNSA. CDR3 nucleotides: TGTGCCAGCAGCTCCGGACAGGGCTGGTCCTATGGCTACACCTTC. This gives the protein CASSSGQGWSYGYTF.

CDR3 protein: CASSYARTSGETQYF. The CDR3 DNA is TGTGCCAGCAGTTACGCTAGGACTAGCGGAGAGACCCAGTACTTC. The chain combines TRBV6-2 or TRBV6-3 with TRBJ2-5, with 10 bases matching TRBD2. The CDR3 consists of 15 residues. Per germline, CDR1 MNHEY and CDR2 SVGEGT. After removal of 2 bases from V and 4 bases from J, the junction contained 4 bases not matched to a gene.

The gene calls are TRBV5-1 and TRBJ2-7; no clear D. Germline CDR1 SGHRS, CDR2 YFSETQ. Trimming took off 0 bases at V and 5 bases at J, with 15 bases between the two ends. The CDR3 sequence is 15 residues long. As DNA, the CDR3 is TGCGCCAGCAGCTTGGGGTCCCCCCCTATGGACGAGCAGTACTTC. Its translation is CASSLGSPPMDEQYF.

The chain combines TRBV30 with TRBJ2-5; the D gene is possibly TRBD1 (8 bases). CDR3 length equals 15 residues. The V gene's germline CDR1 is GTSNPN and CDR2 SVGIG (reference sequence). Deletions cut 0 bases from V and 5 bases from J, with 16 bases between. The CDR3 loop is CAWSVQGGVWETQYF. Here the CDR3 DNA reads TGTGCCTGGAGTGTACAGGGGGGGGTGTGGGAGACCCAGTACTTC.

The chain carries TRBV24-1 and TRBJ2-2; the match to TRBD1 covers 11 bases. The CDR3 runs to 14 residues. Germline V gives CDR1 KGHDR, CDR2 SFDVKD. V lost 7 bases to trimming and J lost 5 bases; unmatched junction nucleotides: 2. CDR3 protein: CATRGQGGTGELFF. The CDR3 bases are TGTGCCACCAGGGGACAGGGGGGTACCGGGGAGCTGTTTTTT.

This clone was seen a handful of times. This chain joins TRBV7-9 and TRBJ2-2, with D tentatively TRBD1 (6 bases). The CDR3 extends over 16 amino acids. V lost 1 base and J lost 2, with 11 bases in between. Per the germline V gene, CDR1 is SEHNR and CDR2 is FQNEAQ (reference sequence). The CDR3 region is CASSLGTGRNTGELFF. The CDR3 DNA is TGTGCCAGCAGCTTAGGCACAGGGAGAAACACCGGGGAGCTGTTTTTT.

V gene TRBV10-3 combines with J gene TRBJ2-7; D is unclear. This CDR3 is built from 15 residues. V was clipped by 3 bases and J by 3 bases, with 15 bases between them. Germline V gene lookup returns CDR1 ENHRY and CDR2 SYGVKD. The CDR3: CAISDGLSGFYEQYF. DNA for the CDR3: TGTGCCATCAGTGACGGGTTGTCGGGTTTCTACGAGCAGTACTTC.

The rearrangement uses TRBV11-3 and TRBJ2-7; 12 bases line up with TRBD2. J gave up 6 bases and V 7 bases, and 13 bases lay outside the gene matches. The V gene's germline CDR1 is SGHNT and CDR2 YENEEA. CDR3 size: 16 residues. The CDR3 nucleotides are TGTGCCAGCACCCTTACCGGACTAGCGGGACGGGGCGAGCAGTACTTC. Its protein product is CASTLTGLAGRGEQYF.

This sequence joins TRBV7-9 and TRBJ2-3; TRBD1 aligns across 8 bases. V gave up 5 bases and J gave up 3 bases; unmatched junction bases: 13. The CDR3 runs 17 residues. The germline V gene encodes CDR1 SEHNR and CDR2 FQNEAQ (reference sequence). Here the CDR3 DNA reads TGTGCCAGCAGCAATAGCCGGACAGGGTTTAGGACAGATACGCAGTATTTT. Amino acid sequence: CASSNSRTGFRTDTQYF.

This clone turned up a few times. The chain links TRBV29-1 to TRBJ2-1, with D maybe TRBD2 (6 bases). The length of the CDR3 is 13 residues. Trimming shortened V by 3 bases and J by 4 bases, and 10 bases separated the two germline ends. Per the germline V gene, CDR1 is SQVTM and CDR2 is ANQGSEA. The CDR3 spells CSVDGAGYNEQFF. CDR3 bases: TGCAGCGTTGATGGGGCGGGGTACAATGAGCAGTTCTTC.

This rearrangement joins TRBV9 to TRBJ2-3; 8 positions agree with TRBD2. The germline gives CDR1 SGDLS, CDR2 YYNGEE. The J segment lost 1 base and the V segment lost 3 bases, leaving 7 bases of the junction unmatched. CDR3 size: 16 residues. CDR3 residues: CASSARAGEGTDTQYF. DNA for the CDR3: TGTGCCAGCAGCGCCCGAGCGGGGGAGGGCACAGATACGCAGTATTTT.

The chain joins TRBV11-3 to TRBJ2-7; no clear D gene. This CDR3 contains 14 residues. The ends were cut back, 7 bases at V and 4 bases at J, with 17 bases in the middle. The V gene's germline CDR1 is SGHNT and CDR2 YENEEA. The CDR3 DNA is TGTGCCAGCACCGTTGCCACCATTGCGTACGAGCAGTACTTC. This gives the protein CASTVATIAYEQYF.

The chain carries TRBV7-2 and TRBJ2-7; a weak D match, TRBD1 (6 bases). Germline V gives CDR1 SGHTA, CDR2 FQGNSA. Trimming took 2 bases from V and 4 from J, leaving 15 bases between them. The CDR3 has 15 residues. The CDR3 here is CASSLSRRGGYEQYF. CDR3 in DNA: TGTGCCAGCAGCTTATCCCGCAGGGGTGGTTACGAGCAGTACTTC.

The chain uses TRBV18 and TRBJ2-3; 11 positions agree with TRBD2. Trimming cost V 2 bases and J 4 bases; bases outside gene matches: 8. The CDR3 runs 17 residues. Germline CDR1 KGHSH, CDR2 LQKENI. CDR3 sequence reads: CASSPTVAGGPADTQYF. In DNA, the CDR3 is TGTGCCAGCTCACCAACAGTAGCGGGGGGGCCCGCAGATACGCAGTATTTT.